This is a list of T cell receptor beta chains from one sample in a study of CD8 T cells in Susac syndrome. One entry per CDR3 protein, called by TCRdb with MiXCR from the immunoSEQ multiplex PCR reads. This sample has about 120,000 distinct CDR3 sequences, with roughly 92% found just once. Sequences were obtained from CD4+ T cells from PBMCs. Every receptor here comes from a human donor in good health. Both conserved end residues are part of each CDR3.

>TRBV29-1
CSVLAGGHQETQYF
>TRBV12-3/TRBV12-4
CASSRTSLVQYF
>TRBV29-1
CSGGTSGWTSNTGELFF
>TRBV13
CASSFYQAGEQYF
>TRBV7-9
CASSLTAAVGETQYF
>TRBV18
CASSLSRASGDTQYF
>TRBV7-8
CASSSGQTSNQPQHF
>TRBV7-8
CASSLLRVGNQPQHF
>TRBV6-2/TRBV6-3
CASSYGTSGRAEQFF
>TRBV4-2
CASSPRHLGSSYNEQFF
>TRBV10-3
CAISESAGQETQYF
>TRBV9
CATRPLSRPTSGANVLTF
>TRBV5-1
CASSRDGRNQPQHF
>TRBV7-2
CASSLSSMSGELFF
>TRBV7-9
CASSLWELRTEAFF
>TRBV2
CASRRQGESEAFF
>TRBV27
CATRSLFAGQGAFVETQYF
>TRBV20-1
CSARGFGRRGETQYF
>TRBV7-9
CASSLEEGSYTF
>TRBV28
CASSLRGAGPQHF
>TRBV30
CAWSDFGYEQYF
>TRBV7-2
CASSPDRGSYGYTF
>TRBV5-1
CASSGLAGGPDTQYF
>TRBV7-8
CASSAYTGPWEEQYF
>TRBV20-1
CSARPPGLKNNEQFF
>TRBV20-1
CSARRSDSYNSPLHF
>TRBV7-2
CASSLSGGGRYEQYF
>TRBV12-3/TRBV12-4
CASSKQGSLQPQHF
>TRBV27
CASSPGTYGNTIYF
>TRBV7-9
CASSSPEGQSLIDTQYF
>TRBV27
CASSPLLAGGNPPEQYF
>TRBV2
CARSSQGNIQYF
>TRBV28
CASLKNTGELFF
>TRBV5-1
CASSLPGQGKDGYTF
>TRBV7-3
CASSQLGSSDEQFF
>TRBV5-1
CASSLRVGADEQFF
>TRBV5-1
CASSLAGTTDTQYF
>TRBV6-2/TRBV6-3
CASSSGRSYEQYF
>TRBV30
CAWSGTRTSVPGELFF
>TRBV7-2
CASSSPGLEAGELFF
>TRBV19
CASKTGLWNTEAFF
>TRBV7-3
CASSLTGTDSYEQYF
>TRBV20-1
CSATQKEREVYNEQFF
>TRBV2
CASISTGELFF
>TRBV15
CATSREDIYEQYF
>TRBV19
CASSSRDLNTQYF
>TRBV7-2
CASSLVGQGIYEQYF
>TRBV30
CATGLLGTGVTDTQYF
>TRBV7-9
CASSYTSGAETQYF
>TRBV29-1
CSVGPSGSTNEQYF
>TRBV19
CASSIVTGGNTGELFF
>TRBV29-1
CSVADRGSNEKLFF
>TRBV7-3
CASSLRSTGANVLTF
>TRBV5-1
CASSQGTSGVQETQYF
>TRBV7-9
CASSLDSTQETQYF
>TRBV11-2
CASSLGGYMTNEKLFF
>TRBV30
CAWSFGGNTEAFF
>TRBV10-2
CASRGTSGTMGEQYF
>TRBV20-1
CSARPLSVGDEQFF